Detailed here is one T cell receptor beta chain. The antigen is unknown. The PCR contained 60 Vbeta and 13 Jbeta primers. Method: immunoSEQ multiplex PCR; TCRdb's copy keeps in-frame clones and lacks some. The sample lists 130,000 or so clones, 61% seen once, with around 1.9% in the top ten. This entry belongs to a study of cytomegalovirus exposure and HLA in healthy donors. General study results and limits: In an earlier analysis, about 87% or about 30%: the productive usage of most TCR beta V segments.

V dropped 1 base and J dropped 5 bases, with 17 bases sitting between them. Germline lookup yields CDR1 MDHEN and CDR2 SYDVKM. This CDR3 contains 16 residues. The chain recombines TRBV28 with TRBJ2-5; tentatively, D is TRBD1 (5 bases). The receptor's source is a male donor in good health and CMV-seronegative. Specimen: PBMCs. CDR3 coding DNA: TGTGCCAGCAGTTTATTCAGGGCCTCAAGGGTTGAGACCCAGTACTTC. The encoded protein is CASSLFRASRVETQYF.